These T cell receptor beta chains were read from a single sample in a study of OX40 agonist ivuxolimab in advanced cancers. The data were produced by immunoSEQ multiplex PCR, yet TCRdb's version contains in-frame clones alone and is incomplete. The sample records approximately 51,000 clones, around 77% being singletons. The material was CD4+ or CD8+ T cells sorted from blood, obtained in a trial of the OX40 agonist ivuxolimab. These receptors came from an adult with an advanced solid tumor such as melanoma, head and neck, liver or kidney cancer. The CDR3 runs from the conserved cysteine through the conserved F or W. The order of the fields is D gene, V gene, J gene, clone size, CDR3 DNA, CDR3 protein. A D gene is named only where the DNA matches it firmly. Not every row has a clone size; where given, it reads once, few, many or a size class.

d_gene: TRBD2; v_gene: TRBV7-9; j_gene: TRBJ2-1; abundance: once; CDR3nt: TGTGCCAGCAGCGGAGGTAGCGGGAGGGCCTCCTACAATGAGCAGTTCTTC; CDR3aa: CASSGGSGRASYNEQFF
d_gene: NA; v_gene: TRBV12-1; j_gene: TRBJ1-4; abundance: few; CDR3nt: TGTGCCAGCAGCTTTGTTCGGCAGGGTAATGAAAAACTGTTTTTT; CDR3aa: CASSFVRQGNEKLFF
d_gene: NA; v_gene: TRBV18; j_gene: TRBJ2-1; abundance: NA; CDR3nt: TGTGCCAGCTCACTGGCAAGTTACGTTGAGCAGTTCTTC; CDR3aa: CASSLASYVEQFF
d_gene: TRBD1; v_gene: TRBV19; j_gene: TRBJ1-3; abundance: medium-sized; CDR3nt: TGTGCCAGTGGAAGACAGGGAACGAGCTCTGGAAACACCATATATTTT; CDR3aa: CASGRQGTSSGNTIYF
d_gene: TRBD1; v_gene: TRBV5-1; j_gene: TRBJ2-5; abundance: NA; CDR3nt: TGCGCCAGCAGAATGACAGGGGGGAACCAAGAGACCCAGTACTTC; CDR3aa: CASRMTGGNQETQYF
d_gene: TRBD1; v_gene: TRBV5-1; j_gene: TRBJ2-7; abundance: NA; CDR3nt: TGCGCCAGCAGCCAGGGACAGACATACGAGCAGTACTTC; CDR3aa: CASSQGQTYEQYF
d_gene: NA; v_gene: TRBV28; j_gene: TRBJ2-1; abundance: NA; CDR3nt: TGTGCCAGCAGTTTGTCTCGGTCGGGCGAGCAGTTCTTC; CDR3aa: CASSLSRSGEQFF
d_gene: NA; v_gene: TRBV6-1; j_gene: TRBJ1-5; abundance: NA; CDR3nt: TGTGCCAGCAGTGAACCACAGGGCCTAGGGAGTCAGCCCCAGCATTTT; CDR3aa: CASSEPQGLGSQPQHF
d_gene: TRBD2; v_gene: TRBV28; j_gene: TRBJ2-5; abundance: NA; CDR3nt: TGTGCCAGCAGTTCGGGACTATTTCCTGAGGAGACCCAGTACTTC; CDR3aa: CASSSGLFPEETQYF
d_gene: TRBD1; v_gene: TRBV7-9; j_gene: TRBJ2-1; abundance: NA; CDR3nt: TGTGCCAGCAGTCCCGGGACAGGGGACTACAATGAGCAGTTCTTC; CDR3aa: CASSPGTGDYNEQFF
d_gene: NA; v_gene: TRBV11-2; j_gene: TRBJ2-1; abundance: NA; CDR3nt: TGTGCCAGCAGTCTCAGGGCCTCGAGTGTCTCCTACAATGAGCAGTTCTTC; CDR3aa: CASSLRASSVSYNEQFF
d_gene: NA; v_gene: TRBV5-4; j_gene: TRBJ2-7; abundance: NA; CDR3nt: TGTGCCAGCAGCTTGGGGACCGGGAGTCTATCAGAGCAGTACTTC; CDR3aa: CASSLGTGSLSEQYF
d_gene: TRBD1; v_gene: TRBV28; j_gene: TRBJ1-5; abundance: once; CDR3nt: TGTGCCAGCAGTTTAAGATTAGGGGGCGGCAATCAGCCCCAGCATTTT; CDR3aa: CASSLRLGGGNQPQHF
d_gene: NA; v_gene: TRBV29-1; j_gene: TRBJ1-2; abundance: large; CDR3nt: TGCAGCGCCTCTCACAGTAATAACTATGGCTACACCTTC; CDR3aa: CSASHSNNYGYTF
d_gene: NA; v_gene: TRBV2; j_gene: TRBJ1-2; abundance: many; CDR3nt: TGTGCCAGCAGTGGGCTTGGTACCAGGGGTGGAGGCTACACCTTC; CDR3aa: CASSGLGTRGGGYTF
d_gene: TRBD2; v_gene: TRBV7-2; j_gene: TRBJ2-7; abundance: NA; CDR3nt: TGTGCCAGCAGCTCGGGGACTAGCGGGAGGGCGGGCGAGCAGTACTTC; CDR3aa: CASSSGTSGRAGEQYF
d_gene: NA; v_gene: TRBV25-1; j_gene: TRBJ2-5; abundance: NA; CDR3nt: TGTGCCAGCAGTGGAGGGGGGACTGGCTGGGAGACCCAGTACTTC; CDR3aa: CASSGGGTGWETQYF
d_gene: NA; v_gene: TRBV2; j_gene: TRBJ1-6; abundance: NA; CDR3nt: TGTGCCACCAAAAAATCGGGCGGGGTGTCTTATTCACCCCTCCACTTT; CDR3aa: CATKKSGGVSYSPLHF
d_gene: NA; v_gene: TRBV6-5; j_gene: TRBJ2-7; abundance: NA; CDR3nt: TGTGCCAGCAGTTACTCGCCTGGAGCCTCCTACGAGCAGTACTTC; CDR3aa: CASSYSPGASYEQYF
d_gene: NA; v_gene: TRBV9; j_gene: TRBJ2-1; abundance: NA; CDR3nt: TGTGCCAGCAGCTTTCACGGAGAGCAGTTCTTC; CDR3aa: CASSFHGEQFF
d_gene: TRBD2; v_gene: TRBV18; j_gene: TRBJ2-2; abundance: NA; CDR3nt: TGTGCCAGCTCACGGGTGAGCGGGAGTACCGGGGAGCTGTTTTTT; CDR3aa: CASSRVSGSTGELFF
d_gene: NA; v_gene: TRBV27; j_gene: TRBJ1-3; abundance: NA; CDR3nt: TGTGCCAGCAGTTTATCGATCGGGACCGCCGGAAACACCATATATTTT; CDR3aa: CASSLSIGTAGNTIYF
d_gene: NA; v_gene: TRBV5-5; j_gene: TRBJ1-3; abundance: NA; CDR3nt: TGTGCCAGCAGACCTCAGGGTGTCTCTGGAAACACCATATATTTT; CDR3aa: CASRPQGVSGNTIYF
d_gene: NA; v_gene: TRBV7-8; j_gene: TRBJ1-2; abundance: NA; CDR3nt: TGTGCCAGCAGCTTAGGATCGAGTTATGGCTACACCTTC; CDR3aa: CASSLGSSYGYTF
d_gene: NA; v_gene: TRBV6-5; j_gene: TRBJ2-1; abundance: NA; CDR3nt: TGTGCCAGCAGTCCCCATTACTATAATGAGCAGTTCTTC; CDR3aa: CASSPHYYNEQFF
d_gene: NA; v_gene: TRBV19; j_gene: TRBJ2-4; abundance: few; CDR3nt: TGTGCCACCCATTCCCCAGGGGACAAAAACATTCAGTACTTC; CDR3aa: CATHSPGDKNIQYF
d_gene: NA; v_gene: TRBV5-1; j_gene: TRBJ2-4; abundance: NA; CDR3nt: TGCGCCAGCAGCTTCCGGGGGGCCAAAAACATTCAGTACTTC; CDR3aa: CASSFRGAKNIQYF
d_gene: NA; v_gene: TRBV9; j_gene: TRBJ2-7; abundance: NA; CDR3nt: TGTGCCAGCAGCGTAGTGCCAATCGAGGTCTACGAGCAGTACTTC; CDR3aa: CASSVVPIEVYEQYF
d_gene: NA; v_gene: TRBV2; j_gene: TRBJ2-3; abundance: NA; CDR3nt: TGTGCCAGCAGTGAACCAGGCACAGATACGCAGTATTTT; CDR3aa: CASSEPGTDTQYF
d_gene: NA; v_gene: TRBV4-1; j_gene: TRBJ1-1; abundance: few; CDR3nt: TGCGCCAGCAGCCCTGGCCCACTGAACACTGAAGCTTTCTTT; CDR3aa: CASSPGPLNTEAFF
d_gene: TRBD2; v_gene: TRBV27; j_gene: TRBJ2-1; abundance: NA; CDR3nt: TGTGCCAGCAGTCCCCCTTGGGGGGAGGGCCGGAAGGATGAGCAGTTCTTC; CDR3aa: CASSPPWGEGRKDEQFF
d_gene: NA; v_gene: TRBV27; j_gene: TRBJ2-1; abundance: NA; CDR3nt: TGTGCCAGCAGTTCCTCCGGGATTGCCTACAATGAGCAGTTCTTC; CDR3aa: CASSSSGIAYNEQFF
d_gene: NA; v_gene: TRBV4-1; j_gene: TRBJ1-3; abundance: NA; CDR3nt: TGCGCCAGCAGCCAAACCGGGACCTCTGGAAACACCATATATTTT; CDR3aa: CASSQTGTSGNTIYF
d_gene: NA; v_gene: TRBV18; j_gene: TRBJ2-7; abundance: NA; CDR3nt: TGTGCCAGCTCAACTACGGGAGCATCCGAGCAGTACTTC; CDR3aa: CASSTTGASEQYF
d_gene: NA; v_gene: TRBV5-1; j_gene: TRBJ1-3; abundance: NA; CDR3nt: TGCGCCAGCAGCCGGGAGCCCAGGGACTTCCTAAACACCATATATTTT; CDR3aa: CASSREPRDFLNTIYF
d_gene: NA; v_gene: TRBV7-3; j_gene: TRBJ2-1; abundance: NA; CDR3nt: TGTGCCAGCAGCTTAACTCCATCTAATGAGCAGTTCTTC; CDR3aa: CASSLTPSNEQFF
d_gene: NA; v_gene: TRBV28; j_gene: TRBJ1-1; abundance: NA; CDR3nt: TGTGCCAGCAGAGTAGGTTTGCGGGGCACTGAAGCTTTCTTT; CDR3aa: CASRVGLRGTEAFF
d_gene: TRBD2; v_gene: TRBV5-5; j_gene: TRBJ2-7; abundance: NA; CDR3nt: TGTGCCAGCAGCGCTAGGGGGACTAGCGGGAGTTTTTACGAGCAGTACTTC; CDR3aa: CASSARGTSGSFYEQYF
d_gene: NA; v_gene: TRBV19; j_gene: TRBJ1-5; abundance: NA; CDR3nt: TGTGCCAGCTCAGGTTTGTTGCAGCCCCAGCATTTT; CDR3aa: CASSGLLQPQHF
d_gene: NA; v_gene: TRBV6-5; j_gene: TRBJ1-1; abundance: NA; CDR3nt: TGTGCCAGCAGTTACTTTGGGGCGAACACTGAAGCTTTCTTT; CDR3aa: CASSYFGANTEAFF
d_gene: NA; v_gene: TRBV2; j_gene: TRBJ1-2; abundance: NA; CDR3nt: TGTGCCAGCAGAGGGGACGGAGGAATCTATGGCTACACCTTC; CDR3aa: CASRGDGGIYGYTF
d_gene: NA; v_gene: TRBV11-2; j_gene: TRBJ1-3; abundance: medium-sized; CDR3nt: TGTGCCAGCAGCTCAATCACAGGGAGAATGGGAAACACCATATATTTT; CDR3aa: CASSSITGRMGNTIYF
d_gene: NA; v_gene: TRBV19; j_gene: TRBJ1-6; abundance: once; CDR3nt: TGTGCCAGTATGCCCGGGGGTGTATATAATTCACCCCTCCACTTT; CDR3aa: CASMPGGVYNSPLHF
d_gene: NA; v_gene: TRBV5-1; j_gene: TRBJ2-7; abundance: few; CDR3nt: TGCGCCAGCAGCGTCCAACTAGCAACTACGCAGGGCGAGCAGTACTTC; CDR3aa: CASSVQLATTQGEQYF
d_gene: NA; v_gene: TRBV6-9; j_gene: TRBJ1-2; abundance: NA; CDR3nt: TGTGCCAGCAGCCCTGGAGGGGGAGGTGGCTACACCTTC; CDR3aa: CASSPGGGGGYTF
d_gene: NA; v_gene: TRBV7-9; j_gene: TRBJ1-6; abundance: NA; CDR3nt: TGTGCCAGCAGCTTAGCCCTCAATTCACCCCTCCACTTT; CDR3aa: CASSLALNSPLHF
d_gene: NA; v_gene: TRBV4-1; j_gene: TRBJ1-1; abundance: NA; CDR3nt: TGCGCCAGCAGCCAAGGGCTAGTAAACACTGAAGCTTTCTTT; CDR3aa: CASSQGLVNTEAFF
d_gene: TRBD1; v_gene: TRBV28; j_gene: TRBJ1-4; abundance: NA; CDR3nt: TGTGCCAGTCGATCGAGCCAGGGGGTAGTTAATGAAAAACTGTTTTTT; CDR3aa: CASRSSQGVVNEKLFF
d_gene: TRBD2; v_gene: TRBV7-9; j_gene: TRBJ2-7; abundance: NA; CDR3nt: TGTGCCAGCAGCTATCTTTTAAGTAGCGGGAGGTACGAGCAGTACTTC; CDR3aa: CASSYLLSSGRYEQYF
d_gene: TRBD1; v_gene: TRBV5-4; j_gene: TRBJ1-1; abundance: few; CDR3nt: TGTGCCAGCAGAATCTTAAACCGGGACAGTTTGAACACTGAAGCTTTCTTT; CDR3aa: CASRILNRDSLNTEAFF
d_gene: NA; v_gene: TRBV4-1; j_gene: TRBJ2-7; abundance: NA; CDR3nt: TGCGCCAGCAGCCAACCAAAACACTCCTACGAGCAGTACTTC; CDR3aa: CASSQPKHSYEQYF
d_gene: TRBD2; v_gene: TRBV11-2; j_gene: TRBJ2-2; abundance: once; CDR3nt: TGTGCCAGCAGCTTAGACTTGTGGAGCGGGAGGACCGGGGAGCTGTTTTTT; CDR3aa: CASSLDLWSGRTGELFF
d_gene: NA; v_gene: TRBV14; j_gene: TRBJ2-2; abundance: NA; CDR3nt: TGTGCCAGCCGACTGGGCCCCGGGGAGCTGTTTTTT; CDR3aa: CASRLGPGELFF
d_gene: NA; v_gene: TRBV6-4; j_gene: TRBJ2-2; abundance: few; CDR3nt: TGTGCCAGCAGTGACTCGAACTTGCGCCTGGCGAACACCGGGGAGCTGTTTTTT; CDR3aa: CASSDSNLRLANTGELFF
d_gene: NA; v_gene: TRBV11-1; j_gene: TRBJ2-1; abundance: NA; CDR3nt: TGTGCCAGCAGCCCCACTAGTCTACATGAGCAGTTCTTC; CDR3aa: CASSPTSLHEQFF
d_gene: TRBD1; v_gene: TRBV18; j_gene: TRBJ1-5; abundance: once; CDR3nt: TGTGCCAGCTCGCCTAACAGGGGGTTGGGTTCCAATCAGCCCCAGCATTTT; CDR3aa: CASSPNRGLGSNQPQHF
d_gene: TRBD1; v_gene: TRBV6-1; j_gene: TRBJ1-1; abundance: NA; CDR3nt: TGTGCCAGCAGGAGGGGGCTGAACACTGAAGCTTTCTTT; CDR3aa: CASRRGLNTEAFF
d_gene: NA; v_gene: TRBV19; j_gene: TRBJ2-3; abundance: NA; CDR3nt: TGTGCCAGTAGTATGGAGCCCAATCCCACAGATACGCAGTATTTT; CDR3aa: CASSMEPNPTDTQYF
d_gene: TRBD1; v_gene: TRBV28; j_gene: TRBJ1-1; abundance: NA; CDR3nt: TGTGCCAGCACGTCGGGACAGGGGAGCACTGAAGCTTTCTTT; CDR3aa: CASTSGQGSTEAFF